These T cell receptor beta chains were read from a single sample in a study of identifying expanded T cells in peripheral blood. The method was immunoSEQ multiplex PCR; TCRdb's version includes in-frame clones alone and lacks a portion of them. Here the sample spans 60,000 to 70,000 clones, over 75% being singletons. The sample taken for sequencing was blood. Source of these receptors: a person between 18 and 70 years old in good health. The CDR3 runs from the conserved cysteine through the conserved F or W. A D gene is named only where the DNA matches it firmly. A row's size may be missing; if present it is once, few, many or a size class.

size: NA; D: TRBD1; J: TRBJ2-3; V: TRBV5-1; DNA: TGCGCCAGCAGCCGGGGACAGGGGCGAATCACAGATACGCAGTATTTT; CDR3: CASSRGQGRITDTQYF
size: NA; D: TRBD2; J: TRBJ2-3; V: TRBV7-9; DNA: TGTGCCAGCAGCTTCCAGGCGACTAGCGGGAGTAATACGCAGTATTTT; CDR3: CASSFQATSGSNTQYF
size: NA; D: TRBD1; J: TRBJ1-1; V: TRBV6-5; DNA: TGTGCCAGCAGTTACTTCGGACAGGTTGGCACTGAAGCTTTCTTT; CDR3: CASSYFGQVGTEAFF
size: once; D: NA; J: TRBJ1-6; V: TRBV30; DNA: TGTGCCTGGAGTGTACCAGGGTGGGGTAATTCACCCCTCCACTTT; CDR3: CAWSVPGWGNSPLHF
size: NA; D: TRBD1; J: TRBJ1-1; V: TRBV19; DNA: TGTGCCAGTAGTATGGGGAGACAGGGGAATTTGAACACTGAAGCTTTCTTT; CDR3: CASSMGRQGNLNTEAFF
size: NA; D: NA; J: TRBJ2-1; V: TRBV27; DNA: TGTGCCAGCAGTTTGGATTCAAACAATGAGCAGTTCTTC; CDR3: CASSLDSNNEQFF
size: once; D: NA; J: TRBJ2-7; V: TRBV5-1; DNA: TGCGCCAGCAGCTTGGGGCCGAGCTCCTACGAGCAGTACTTC; CDR3: CASSLGPSSYEQYF
size: NA; D: TRBD2; J: TRBJ2-7; V: TRBV7-9; DNA: TGTGCCAGCAACGCGGGGCGGGAGTACGAGCAGTACTTC; CDR3: CASNAGREYEQYF
size: NA; D: TRBD2; J: TRBJ2-7; V: TRBV19; DNA: TGTGCCAGTAGTGCCGACGGGAGGAGCGAGCAGTACTTC; CDR3: CASSADGRSEQYF
size: once; D: NA; J: TRBJ2-1; V: TRBV7-8; DNA: TGTGCCAGCAGCTGGCTCGGACGGATCCTTAGGACCCACAATGAGCAGTTCTTC; CDR3: CASSWLGRILRTHNEQFF
size: NA; D: NA; J: TRBJ2-1; V: TRBV5-8; DNA: TGTGCCAGCAGCTTGGCCTTCCGGGTCGAGCAGTTCTTC; CDR3: CASSLAFRVEQFF
size: NA; D: NA; J: TRBJ1-2; V: TRBV2; DNA: TGTGCCAGCAGTGAGACCCGACAGGTCATAAACTATGGCTACACCTTC; CDR3: CASSETRQVINYGYTF
size: NA; D: TRBD1; J: TRBJ2-2; V: TRBV7-2; DNA: TGTGCCAGCAGCTTAGGGGCAGGGGGCACCGGGGAGCTGTTTTTT; CDR3: CASSLGAGGTGELFF
size: few; D: TRBD2; J: TRBJ2-1; V: TRBV13; DNA: TGTGCCAGCAGCTTAGCCAGCGGGGCGGGCTCCCTAGAGCAGTTCTTC; CDR3: CASSLASGAGSLEQFF
size: NA; D: NA; J: TRBJ2-5; V: TRBV7-9; DNA: TGTGCCAGCAGCCCGATGGAGACCCAGTACTTC; CDR3: CASSPMETQYF
size: NA; D: NA; J: TRBJ1-4; V: TRBV21-1; DNA: TGTGCCAGCAGCATACAAAACAGGGGGGCGGGTGAAAAACTGTTTTTT; CDR3: CASSIQNRGAGEKLFF
size: NA; D: NA; J: TRBJ1-1; V: TRBV4-3; DNA: TGCGCCAGCAGCCACCAACAGGGAGTCGACACTGAAGCTTTCTTT; CDR3: CASSHQQGVDTEAFF